These T cell receptor beta chains were read from a single sample in a study of graft-versus-host responses after intestinal transplantation. Which antigens these TCRs recognize remains unknown. Profiled with immunoSEQ multiplex PCR; TCRdb holds only in-frame clones, not every one. Of some 110,000 clones listed, approximately 90% are singletons. Sample: unstimulated CD4+ T cells sorted from spleen or lymph node cells, taken before intestinal transplant. These receptors were collected from a human donor who received an intestinal transplant. CDR3s include the opening cysteine and the closing phenylalanine or tryptophan. D genes are given only for firm matches. Only part of the rows carry a size: once, few, many, or a class if the clone is expanded.

>TRBV7-2|NA|NA|TRBJ2-7
TGTGCCAGCAGCTTAAGGGGCCGCAACGAGCAGTACTTC
CASSLRGRNEQYF
>TRBV18|NA|NA|TRBJ1-4
TGTGCCAGCTCACCAGGACAGTCCCCGGAAAAACTGTTTTTT
CASSPGQSPEKLFF
>TRBV10-3|NA|TRBD1|TRBJ2-5
TGTGCCATCAGGGGGACAGGAACCCAAGAGACCCAGTACTTC
CAIRGTGTQETQYF
>TRBV5-3|NA|TRBD2|TRBJ2-2
TGTGCCAGAAGCTTGTGGACTAGCGGGCCCACGAACACCGGGGAGCTGTTTTTT
CARSLWTSGPTNTGELFF
>TRBV5-6|few|NA|TRBJ2-7
TGTGCCAGCAGCTTGGACAGGACCTCATCCGAGCAGTACTTC
CASSLDRTSSEQYF
>TRBV29-1|NA|TRBD1|TRBJ2-7
TGCAGCGTTGAATATGGGACAGGACGCTACGAGCAGTACTTC
CSVEYGTGRYEQYF
>TRBV7-2|NA|TRBD1|TRBJ1-1
TGTGCCAGCAGCCGCGTACAGGGGGCTGGGGCTTTCTTT
CASSRVQGAGAFF
>TRBV4-2|NA|NA|TRBJ2-3
TGTGCCAGCAGCCAAAAGGGCCCCATAGCTGGGAGAGTCGTCGGCAGTCCAGATACGCAGTATTTT
CASSQKGPIAGRVVGSPDTQYF
>TRBV6-5|NA|TRBD1|TRBJ2-7
TGTGCCAGCAGTTACTCGGGGACAGGGGGCTACGAGCAGTACTTC
CASSYSGTGGYEQYF
>TRBV5-8|NA|NA|TRBJ1-5
TGTGCCAGCAGCTCGGGTGGGAGTCCGAGCAATCAGCCCCAGCATTTT
CASSSGGSPSNQPQHF
>TRBV10-2|few|NA|TRBJ1-1
TGCGCCAGCAGTGCTGGAGAGAACACTGAAGCTTTCTTT
CASSAGENTEAFF
>TRBV4-1|NA|TRBD1|TRBJ1-1
TGCGCCAGCAGCCAAGGACTGAGGGACAGGGGGATTGAAGCTTTCTTT
CASSQGLRDRGIEAFF
>TRBV20-1|NA|NA|TRBJ2-2
TGCAGTGCTATGAGGGCCGGGGAGCTGTTTTTT
CSAMRAGELFF
>TRBV5-1|NA|NA|TRBJ1-1
TGCGCCAGCAGCTTGAGTTCGGGGTCCACTGAAGCTTTCTTT
CASSLSSGSTEAFF
>TRBV6-5|few|NA|TRBJ2-7
TGTGCCAGCAGTTACTCGTATCGTTACGAGCAGTACTTC
CASSYSYRYEQYF
>TRBV15|NA|NA|TRBJ1-2
TGTGCCACCAGCAGAGAAGCGGCTAACTATGGCTACACCTTC
CATSREAANYGYTF
>TRBV25-1|NA|TRBD1|TRBJ1-2
TGTGCCAGCAGTGAACGTCTTGGGGACAGGGATGGAGGAGGCTACACCTTC
CASSERLGDRDGGGYTF
>TRBV19|NA|NA|TRBJ2-1
TGTGCCAGTAGTACGAGAATTTTACGGGACATCGATGAGCAGTTCTTC
CASSTRILRDIDEQFF
>TRBV5-6|NA|TRBD1|TRBJ2-6
TGTGCCAGCAGCTCTCGGGACAGGGGGTTCCTCGGGGCCAACGTCCTGACTTTC
CASSSRDRGFLGANVLTF
>TRBV6-5|once|NA|TRBJ1-2
TGTGCCAGCAGTTACTCGACGGGGAGCTACACCTTC
CASSYSTGSYTF
>TRBV15|NA|NA|TRBJ2-1
TGTGCCACCAGCAGAGATCCTCAGGGAACGGACTCCTACAATGAGCAGTTCTTC
CATSRDPQGTDSYNEQFF
>TRBV9|NA|TRBD2|TRBJ2-1
TGTGCCAGCAGCGTAGCGGGGACTAGCGGAAACAATGAGCAGTTCTTC
CASSVAGTSGNNEQFF